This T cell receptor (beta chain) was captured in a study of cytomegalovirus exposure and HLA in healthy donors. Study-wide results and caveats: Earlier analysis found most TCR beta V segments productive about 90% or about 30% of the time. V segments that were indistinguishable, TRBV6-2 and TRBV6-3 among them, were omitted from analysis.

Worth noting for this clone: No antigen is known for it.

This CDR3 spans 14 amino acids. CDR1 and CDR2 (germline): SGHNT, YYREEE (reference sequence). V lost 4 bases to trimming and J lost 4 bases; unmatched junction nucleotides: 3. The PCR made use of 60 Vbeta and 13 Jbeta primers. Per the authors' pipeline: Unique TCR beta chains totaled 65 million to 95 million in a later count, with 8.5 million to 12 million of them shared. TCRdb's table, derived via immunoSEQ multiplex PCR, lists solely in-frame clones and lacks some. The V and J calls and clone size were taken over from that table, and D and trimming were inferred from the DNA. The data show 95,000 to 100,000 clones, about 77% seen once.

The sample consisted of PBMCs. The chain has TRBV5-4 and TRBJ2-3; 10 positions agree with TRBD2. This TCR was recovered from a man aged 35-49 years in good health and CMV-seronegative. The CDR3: CASSQTSGPDTQYF. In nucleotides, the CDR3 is TGTGCCAGCAGCCAGACTAGCGGGCCAGATACGCAGTATTTT. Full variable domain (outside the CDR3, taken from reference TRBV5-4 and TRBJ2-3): ETGVTQSPTHLIKTRGQQVTLRCSSQSGHNTVSWYQQALGQGPQFIFQYYREEENGRGNFPPRFSGLQFPNYSSELNVNALELDDSALYLCASSQTSGPDTQYFGPGTRLTVL.